The rows below give T cell receptor beta chains drawn from one sample of a study of blood T cells in healthy people across ages. TCRdb itself ran the 5' RACE reads through MiXCR, one entry per CDR3 protein. There are 800,000 to 950,000 distinct CDR3 sequences in the sample; 25% to 30% occur only once, and more than 8.5% lies in the top ten. These sequences were also reported in another study, on T cells of mothers and their children.

The sequenced sample consisted of blood. The source is a woman aged 40 to 50 in good health. CDR3s leave out the opening cysteine and the closing phenylalanine or tryptophan. A D gene is named only where the DNA matches it firmly.

- TRBJ1-5 TRBV2 ASSEYSSRYSNQPQH
- TRBJ1-5 TRBV28 ASSPFGQPRYGNQPQH
TRBD2 TRBJ2-5 TRBV29-1 SVATSGRETQY
- TRBJ2-5 TRBV7-4 ASSHNTGQETQY
- TRBJ2-7 TRBV18 ASSPLQGKNWNEQY
TRBD1 TRBJ1-4 TRBV5-4 ASSYTGDEKLF
- TRBJ2-1 TRBV4-1 ATGNTFLRNLSYNERF
- TRBJ2-1 TRBV12-3/TRBV12-4 ASSVRIEQF
- TRBJ2-3 TRBV7-8 ASSLVGVTYTDTQY
TRBD1 TRBJ1-2 TRBV7-2 AGSFTGTGVDGYT
TRBD2 TRBJ2-1 TRBV7-2 ASSPGTSGGVYEQF
- TRBJ1-1 TRBV5-1 ASSGTSQVNTEAF
- TRBJ1-2 TRBV4-1 ASSQEARGSFLRGNSGYT
- TRBJ1-6 TRBV7-6 ASSLAGLGSPLH
TRBD1 TRBJ1-2 TRBV18 ASSPSGTAGYT
- TRBJ2-7 TRBV6-2/TRBV6-3 ASSRPLQVWGDEQY
- TRBJ1-2 TRBV2 ASNVGANYGYT
- TRBJ1-6 TRBV6-6 ASSYPKGGVYNSPLH
TRBD2 TRBJ2-3 TRBV7-2 ASSPRSSGGYTQY
- TRBJ2-7 TRBV5-5 ASSLGEISYEQY
TRBD2 TRBJ2-7 TRBV13 ASSYGTSGGRGSYEQY
- TRBJ2-2 TRBV12-5 ASGSGAGERF
- TRBJ1-5 TRBV10-3 AISDLEAQPQH
- TRBJ1-1 TRBV20-1 SARSGRMNTEAF